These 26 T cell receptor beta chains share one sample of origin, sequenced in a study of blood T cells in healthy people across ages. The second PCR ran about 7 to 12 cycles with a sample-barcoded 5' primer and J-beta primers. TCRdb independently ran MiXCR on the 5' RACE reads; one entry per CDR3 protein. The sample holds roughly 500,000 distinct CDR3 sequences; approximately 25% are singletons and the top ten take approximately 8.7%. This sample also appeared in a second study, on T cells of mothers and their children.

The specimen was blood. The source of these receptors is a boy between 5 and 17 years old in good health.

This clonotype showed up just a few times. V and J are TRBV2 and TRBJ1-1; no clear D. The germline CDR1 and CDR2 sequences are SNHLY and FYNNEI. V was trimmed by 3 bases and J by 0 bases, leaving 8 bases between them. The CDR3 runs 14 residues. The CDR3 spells CASSEQSMNTEAFF. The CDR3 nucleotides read TGTGCCAGCAGTGAGCAGTCAATGAACACTGAAGCTTTCTTT.

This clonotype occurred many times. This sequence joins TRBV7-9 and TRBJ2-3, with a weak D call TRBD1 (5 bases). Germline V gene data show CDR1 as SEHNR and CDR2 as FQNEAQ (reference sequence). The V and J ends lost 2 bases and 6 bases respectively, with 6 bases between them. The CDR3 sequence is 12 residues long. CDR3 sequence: CASSLSGDTQYF. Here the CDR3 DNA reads TGTGCCAGCAGCTTATCAGGGGATACGCAGTATTTT.

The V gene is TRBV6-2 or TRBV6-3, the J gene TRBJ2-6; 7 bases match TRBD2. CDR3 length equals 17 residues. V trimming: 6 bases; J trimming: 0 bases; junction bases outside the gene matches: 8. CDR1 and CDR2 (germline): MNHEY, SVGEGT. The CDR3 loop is CASSPSGVSSGANVLTF. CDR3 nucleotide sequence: TGTGCCAGCAGCCCCAGCGGGGTAAGCTCTGGGGCCAACGTCCTGACTTTC.

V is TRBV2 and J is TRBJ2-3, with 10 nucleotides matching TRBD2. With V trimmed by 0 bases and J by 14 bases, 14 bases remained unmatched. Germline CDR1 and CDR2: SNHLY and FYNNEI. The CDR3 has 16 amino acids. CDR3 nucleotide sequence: TGTGCCAGCAGTGAAGCGCTCGTAGGGCTAGCGGGAGTCTTGTATTTT. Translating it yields CASSEALVGLAGVLYF.

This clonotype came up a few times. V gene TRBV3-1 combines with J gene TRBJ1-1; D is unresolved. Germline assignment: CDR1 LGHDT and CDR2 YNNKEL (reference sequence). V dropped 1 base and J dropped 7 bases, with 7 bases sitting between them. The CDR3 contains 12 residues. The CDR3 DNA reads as TGTGCCAGCAGCCAAGGTAGCCGTGAAGCTTTCTTT. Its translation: CASSQGSREAFF.

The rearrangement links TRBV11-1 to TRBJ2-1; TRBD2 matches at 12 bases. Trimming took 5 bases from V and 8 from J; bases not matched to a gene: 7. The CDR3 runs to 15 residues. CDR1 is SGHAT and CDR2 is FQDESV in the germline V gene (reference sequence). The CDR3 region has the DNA TGTGCCAGCAGCAAAGGGACTAGCGGGTTGGATGAGCAGTTCTTC. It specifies CASSKGTSGLDEQFF.

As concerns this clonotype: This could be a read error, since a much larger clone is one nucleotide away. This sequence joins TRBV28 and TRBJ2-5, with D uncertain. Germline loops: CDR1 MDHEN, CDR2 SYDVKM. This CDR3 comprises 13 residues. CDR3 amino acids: CASRRPGPEAQSF. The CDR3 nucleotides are TGTGCCAGCAGGAGACCCGGCCCTGAGGCCCAGTCCTTC. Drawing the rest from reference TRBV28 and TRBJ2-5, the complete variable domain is DVKVTQSSRYLVKRTGEKVFLECVQDMDHENMFWYRQDPGLGLRLIYFSYDVKMKEKGDIPEGYSVSREKKERFSLILESASTNQTSMYLCASRRPGPEAQSFGPGTRLLVL.

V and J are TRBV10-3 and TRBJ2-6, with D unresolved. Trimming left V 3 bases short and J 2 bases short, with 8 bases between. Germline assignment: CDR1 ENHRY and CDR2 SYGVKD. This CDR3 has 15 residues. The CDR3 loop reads CAISEGIPGANVLTF. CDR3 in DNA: TGTGCCATCAGTGAAGGGATCCCTGGGGCCAACGTCCTGACTTTC.

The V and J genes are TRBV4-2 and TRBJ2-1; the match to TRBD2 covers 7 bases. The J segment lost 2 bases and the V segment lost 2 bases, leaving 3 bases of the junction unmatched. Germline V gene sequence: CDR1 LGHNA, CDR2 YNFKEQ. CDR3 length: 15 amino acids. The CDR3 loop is CASSQSRGAYNEQFF. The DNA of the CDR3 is TGTGCCAGCAGCCAAAGCCGGGGGGCCTACAATGAGCAGTTCTTC.

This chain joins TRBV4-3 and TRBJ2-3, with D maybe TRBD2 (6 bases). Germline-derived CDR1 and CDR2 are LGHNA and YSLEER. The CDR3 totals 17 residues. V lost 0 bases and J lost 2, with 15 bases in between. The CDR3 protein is CASSQDFHGGLTDTQYF. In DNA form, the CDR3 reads TGCGCCAGCAGCCAAGATTTTCACGGGGGACTCACAGATACGCAGTATTTT.

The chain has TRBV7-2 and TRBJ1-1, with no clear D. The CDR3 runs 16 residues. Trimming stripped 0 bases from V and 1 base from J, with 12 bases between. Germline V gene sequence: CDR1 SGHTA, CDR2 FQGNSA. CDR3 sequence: CASSLARQETNTEAFF. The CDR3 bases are TGTGCCAGCAGCTTAGCCAGGCAGGAGACGAACACTGAAGCTTTCTTT.

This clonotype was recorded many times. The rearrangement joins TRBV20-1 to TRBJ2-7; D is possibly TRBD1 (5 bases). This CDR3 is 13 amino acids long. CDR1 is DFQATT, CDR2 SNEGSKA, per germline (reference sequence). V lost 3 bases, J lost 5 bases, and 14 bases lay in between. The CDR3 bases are TGCAGTGCTAGGCGTCACGGACACCACGAGCAGTACTTC. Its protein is CSARRHGHHEQYF.

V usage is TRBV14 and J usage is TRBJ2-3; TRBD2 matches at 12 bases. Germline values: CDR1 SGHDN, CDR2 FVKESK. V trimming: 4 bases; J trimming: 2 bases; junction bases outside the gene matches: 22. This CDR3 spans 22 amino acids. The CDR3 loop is CASSPPGGSGTSGGPFTDTQYF. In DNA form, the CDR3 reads TGTGCCAGCAGCCCCCCCGGTGGATCAGGCACTAGCGGGGGGCCTTTCACAGATACGCAGTATTTT.

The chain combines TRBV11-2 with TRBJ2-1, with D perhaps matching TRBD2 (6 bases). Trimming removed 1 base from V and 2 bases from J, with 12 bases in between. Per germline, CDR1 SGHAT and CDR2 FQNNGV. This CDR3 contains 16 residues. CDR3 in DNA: TGTGCCAGCAGCTTAGCCGGGAGTGGCGCCTACAATGAGCAGTTCTTC. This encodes CASSLAGSGAYNEQFF. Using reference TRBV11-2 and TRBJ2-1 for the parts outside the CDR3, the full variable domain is EAGVAQSPRYKIIEKRQSVAFWCNPISGHATLYWYQQILGQGPKLLIQFQNNGVVDDSQLPKDRFSAERLKGVDSTLKIQPAKLEDSAVYLCASSLAGSGAYNEQFFGPGTRLTVL.

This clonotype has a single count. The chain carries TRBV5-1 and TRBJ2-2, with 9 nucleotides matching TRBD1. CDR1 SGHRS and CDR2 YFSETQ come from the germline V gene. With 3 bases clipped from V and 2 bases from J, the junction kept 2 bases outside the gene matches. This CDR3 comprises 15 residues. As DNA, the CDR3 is TGCGCCAGCAGCTCGGACAGGGGCAACACCGGGGAGCTGTTTTTT. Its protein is CASSSDRGNTGELFF.

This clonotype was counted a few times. The CDR3 nucleotides are TGTGCCAGCTCAACAACACGACCGAAGGCCATGAACACTGAAGCTTTCTTT. It specifies CASSTTRPKAMNTEAFF. This chain uses TRBV18 with TRBJ1-1, with D unclear. The V gene's germline CDR1 is KGHSH and CDR2 LQKENI. The V end lost 5 bases, the J end lost 0 bases, and 19 bases lay between the germline ends. The CDR3 consists of 17 residues.

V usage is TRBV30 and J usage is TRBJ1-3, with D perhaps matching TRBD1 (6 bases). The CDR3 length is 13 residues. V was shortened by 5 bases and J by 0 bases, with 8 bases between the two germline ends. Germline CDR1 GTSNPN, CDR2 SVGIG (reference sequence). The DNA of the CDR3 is TGTGCCTGGGGACAGCTCTCTGGAAACACCATATATTTT. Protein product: CAWGQLSGNTIYF.

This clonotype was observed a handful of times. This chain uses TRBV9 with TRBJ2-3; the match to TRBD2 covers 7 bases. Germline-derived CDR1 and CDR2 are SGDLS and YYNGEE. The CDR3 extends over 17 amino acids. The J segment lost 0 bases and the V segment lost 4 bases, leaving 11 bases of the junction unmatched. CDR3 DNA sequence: TGTGCCAGCAGCTCCTTGGGACTACCCACTAGCACAGATACGCAGTATTTT. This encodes CASSSLGLPTSTDTQYF. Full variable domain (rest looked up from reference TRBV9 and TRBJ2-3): DSGVTQTPKHLITATGQRVTLRCSPRSGDLSVYWYQQSLDQGLQFLIQYYNGEERAKGNILERFSAQQFPDLHSELNLSSLELGDSALYFCASSSLGLPTSTDTQYFGPGTRLTVL.

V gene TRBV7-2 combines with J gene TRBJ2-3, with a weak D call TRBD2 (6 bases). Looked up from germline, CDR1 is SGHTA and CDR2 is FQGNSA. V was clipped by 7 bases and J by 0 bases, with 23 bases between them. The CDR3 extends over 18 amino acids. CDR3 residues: CASTRLGLAMSSTDTQYF. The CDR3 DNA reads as TGTGCCAGCACCCGCTTGGGGCTAGCGATGTCTAGCACAGATACGCAGTATTTT.

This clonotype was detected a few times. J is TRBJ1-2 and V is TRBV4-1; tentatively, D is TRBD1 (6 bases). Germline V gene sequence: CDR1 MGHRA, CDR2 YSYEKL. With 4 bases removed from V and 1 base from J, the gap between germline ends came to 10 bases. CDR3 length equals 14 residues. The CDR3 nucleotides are TGCGCCAGCAGCCCTGGACAGTTTAACTATGGCTACACCTTC. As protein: CASSPGQFNYGYTF.

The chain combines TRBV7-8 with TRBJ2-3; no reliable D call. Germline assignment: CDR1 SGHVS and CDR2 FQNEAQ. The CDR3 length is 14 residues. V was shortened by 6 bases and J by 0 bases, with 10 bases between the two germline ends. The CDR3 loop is CASRDSISTDTQYF. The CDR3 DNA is TGTGCCAGCAGGGATTCAATTAGCACAGATACGCAGTATTTT.

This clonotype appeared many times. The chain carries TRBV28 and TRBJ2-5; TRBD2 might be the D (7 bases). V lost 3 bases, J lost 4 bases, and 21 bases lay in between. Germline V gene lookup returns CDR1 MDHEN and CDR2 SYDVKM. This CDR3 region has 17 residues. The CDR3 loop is CASSLGGGRLGAETQYF. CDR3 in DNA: TGTGCCAGCAGTTTGGGTGGCGGGAGACTGGGGGCAGAGACCCAGTACTTC.

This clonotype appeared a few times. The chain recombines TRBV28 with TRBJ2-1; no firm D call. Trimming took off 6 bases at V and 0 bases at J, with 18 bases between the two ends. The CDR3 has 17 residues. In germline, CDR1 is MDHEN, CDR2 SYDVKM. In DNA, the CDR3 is TGTGCCAGCAGCCCGATCGACGGGTTAAACTCCTACAATGAGCAGTTCTTC. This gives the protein CASSPIDGLNSYNEQFF. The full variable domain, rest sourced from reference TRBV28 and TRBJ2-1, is DVKVTQSSRYLVKRTGEKVFLECVQDMDHENMFWYRQDPGLGLRLIYFSYDVKMKEKGDIPEGYSVSREKKERFSLILESASTNQTSMYLCASSPIDGLNSYNEQFFGPGTRLTVL.

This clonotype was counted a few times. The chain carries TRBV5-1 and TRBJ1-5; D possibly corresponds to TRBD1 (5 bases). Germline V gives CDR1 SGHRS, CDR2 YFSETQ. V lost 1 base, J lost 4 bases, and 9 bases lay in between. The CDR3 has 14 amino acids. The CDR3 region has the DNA TGCGCCAGCAGCTTGTCAGGGAATAATCAGCCCCAGCATTTT. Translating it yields CASSLSGNNQPQHF.

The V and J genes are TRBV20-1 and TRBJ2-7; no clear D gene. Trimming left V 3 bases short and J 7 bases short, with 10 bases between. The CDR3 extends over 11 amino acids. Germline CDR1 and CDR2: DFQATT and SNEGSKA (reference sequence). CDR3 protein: CSASRLGEQYF. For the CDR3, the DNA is TGCAGTGCTAGCCGACTTGGAGAGCAGTACTTC.

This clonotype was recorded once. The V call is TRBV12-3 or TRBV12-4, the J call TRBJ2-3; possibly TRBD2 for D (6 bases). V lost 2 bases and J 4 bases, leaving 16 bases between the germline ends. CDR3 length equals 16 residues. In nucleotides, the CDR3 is TGTGCCAGCAGTTTATCAGGAGGGAGTAGCGCAGATACGCAGTATTTT. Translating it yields CASSLSGGSSADTQYF.